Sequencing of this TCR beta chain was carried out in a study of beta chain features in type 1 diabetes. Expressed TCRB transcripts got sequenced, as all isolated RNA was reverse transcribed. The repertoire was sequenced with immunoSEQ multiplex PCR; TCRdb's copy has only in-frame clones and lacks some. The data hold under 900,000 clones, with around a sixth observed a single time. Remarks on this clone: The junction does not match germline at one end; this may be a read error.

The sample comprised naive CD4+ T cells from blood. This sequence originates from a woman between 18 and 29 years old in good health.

The CDR3 is CATSDPVWGYNEQFF. The CDR3 region has the DNA TGTGCCACCAGTGACCCCGTCTGGGGCTACAATGAGCAGTTCTTC. The gene calls are TRBV27 and TRBJ2-1; D unclear. The germline V gene encodes CDR1 MNHEY and CDR2 SMNVEV (reference sequence). The CDR3 is 15 residues long.